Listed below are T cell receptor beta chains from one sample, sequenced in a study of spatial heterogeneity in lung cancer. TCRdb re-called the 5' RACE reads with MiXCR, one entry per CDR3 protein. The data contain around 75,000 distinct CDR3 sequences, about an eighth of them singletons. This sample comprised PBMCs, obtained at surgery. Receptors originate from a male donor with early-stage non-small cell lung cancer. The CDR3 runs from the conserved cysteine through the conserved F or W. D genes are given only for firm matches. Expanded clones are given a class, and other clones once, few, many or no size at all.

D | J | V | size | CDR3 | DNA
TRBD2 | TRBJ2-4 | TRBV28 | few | CASRPIAGGTSEAKNIQYF | TGTGCCAGCAGACCCATAGCGGGAGGAACCTCTGAGGCCAAAAACATTCAGTACTTC
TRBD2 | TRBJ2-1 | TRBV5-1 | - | CASTRTSGSHEQFF | TGCGCCAGCACCCGGACTAGCGGGAGCCATGAGCAGTTCTTC
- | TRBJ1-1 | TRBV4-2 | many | CASSQIPGGTEAFF | TGTGCCAGCAGCCAAATACCGGGAGGCACTGAAGCTTTCTTT
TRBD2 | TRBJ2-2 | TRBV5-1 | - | CASSARLAGGTGELFF | TGCGCCAGCAGCGCAAGACTAGCGGGAGGGACCGGGGAGCTGTTTTTT
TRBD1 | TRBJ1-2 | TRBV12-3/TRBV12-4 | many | CASSLAGTGSVWGYTF | TGTGCCAGCAGTTTAGCCGGGACAGGGTCAGTTTGGGGCTACACCTTC
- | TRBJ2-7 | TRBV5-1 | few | CASSPAEGAVEQYF | TGCGCCAGCAGCCCGGCGGAGGGGGCGGTCGAGCAGTACTTC
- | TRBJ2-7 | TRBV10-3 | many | CAISESRRDHWEQYF | TGTGCCATCAGTGAGTCGCGCCGGGACCACTGGGAGCAGTACTTC
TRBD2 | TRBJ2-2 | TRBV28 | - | CASSWGGPNTGELFF | TGTGCCAGCAGTTGGGGGGGACCGAACACCGGGGAGCTGTTTTTT
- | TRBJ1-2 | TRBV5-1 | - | CASRSGAEGGYTF | TGCGCCAGCAGGAGCGGGGCAGAAGGGGGCTACACCTTC
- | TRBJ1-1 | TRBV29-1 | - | CSVGVNLRGTEAFF | TGCAGCGTTGGCGTAAACCTGAGGGGCACTGAAGCTTTCTTT
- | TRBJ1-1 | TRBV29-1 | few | CSYSSGATEAFF | TGCAGCTATTCATCGGGGGCCACTGAAGCTTTCTTT
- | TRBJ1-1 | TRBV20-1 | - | CSAYMNTEAFF | TGCAGTGCTTATATGAACACTGAAGCTTTCTTT
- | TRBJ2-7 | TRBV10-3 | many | CAISDIRLAEQYF | TGTGCCATCAGTGATATACGGCTCGCCGAGCAGTACTTC
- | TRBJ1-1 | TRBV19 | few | CASHDPPRAFF | TGTGCCAGTCATGACCCCCCTCGAGCTTTCTTT
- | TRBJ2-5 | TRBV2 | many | CASSEGWSVAQYF | TGTGCCAGCAGTGAAGGTTGGTCCGTCGCCCAGTACTTC
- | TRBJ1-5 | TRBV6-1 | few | CASSEAGGSNQPQHF | TGTGCCAGCAGTGAAGCTGGCGGTAGCAATCAGCCCCAGCATTTT
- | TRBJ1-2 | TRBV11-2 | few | CASSPRTANYGYTF | TGTGCCAGCAGCCCAAGGACGGCTAACTATGGCTACACCTTC
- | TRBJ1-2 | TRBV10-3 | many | CAIRDTAAGYGYTF | TGTGCCATCAGGGACACGGCGGCGGGCTATGGCTACACCTTC
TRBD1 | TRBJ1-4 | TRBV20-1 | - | CSARDGGTVNEKLFF | TGCAGTGCTAGAGATGGTGGGACAGTTAATGAAAAACTGTTTTTT
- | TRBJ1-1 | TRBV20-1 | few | CSALRGGTEAFF | TGCAGTGCTCTTCGGGGTGGCACTGAAGCTTTCTTT
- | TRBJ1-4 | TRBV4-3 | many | CASSQGRTENEKLFF | TGCGCCAGCAGCCAAGGCCGGACAGAAAATGAAAAACTGTTTTTT
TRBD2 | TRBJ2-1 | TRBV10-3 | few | CAISGPLAGRDEQFF | TGTGCCATCAGTGGGCCCCTAGCGGGGAGGGATGAGCAGTTCTTC
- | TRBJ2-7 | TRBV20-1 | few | CSASLQEFSYEQYF | TGCAGTGCTAGTCTACAGGAATTCTCCTACGAGCAGTACTTC
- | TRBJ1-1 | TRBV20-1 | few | CSAKTVNTEAFF | TGCAGTGCTAAGACAGTGAACACTGAAGCTTTCTTT
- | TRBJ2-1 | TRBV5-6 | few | CASSLAGGEIEQFF | TGTGCCAGCAGCTTGGCCGGTGGGGAGATTGAGCAGTTCTTC
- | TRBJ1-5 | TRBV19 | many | CASRRTVSNQPQHF | TGTGCCAGTAGACGGACAGTTAGCAATCAGCCCCAGCATTTT
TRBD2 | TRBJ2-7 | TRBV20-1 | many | CSARLAGVGEQYF | TGCAGTGCTAGACTAGCGGGAGTAGGCGAGCAGTACTTC
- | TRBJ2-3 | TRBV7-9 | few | CASSCDDPCVPTSTDTQYF | TGTGCCAGCAGCTGCGACGACCCCTGCGTACCTACTAGCACAGATACGCAGTATTTT
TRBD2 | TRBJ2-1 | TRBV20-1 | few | CSAGRTSGPDNEQFF | TGCAGTGCTGGAAGGACTAGCGGACCCGACAATGAGCAGTTCTTC
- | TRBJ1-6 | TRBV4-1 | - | CASSQADRGQASPLHF | TGCGCCAGCAGCCAAGCTGACCGGGGGCAAGCTTCACCCCTCCACTTT